This paragraph covers one T cell receptor (beta chain) sequence. The protocol was immunoSEQ multiplex PCR, while the TCRdb copy is restricted to in-frame clones and leaves out a portion. The sample contains about 200,000 clones, about 95% of which appear only once. This entry comes from a study of blood T cell repertoires in COVID-19. Study-wide context: PBMCs, B-cell-depleted T cells, or T cells were the source of the cDNA or gDNA that made up the material.

Sequencing used peripheral blood. The TCR comes from a man aged 25 to 40 with COVID-19, enrolled during active disease.

The CDR3 is CASSLRTSGGEDTQYF. CDR3 coding DNA: TGTGCCAGCAGCCTTCGGACTAGCGGGGGGGAAGATACGCAGTATTTT. This sequence joins TRBV2 and TRBJ2-3, with 15 nucleotides matching TRBD2. CDR1 and CDR2 from the germline V gene are SNHLY and FYNNEI. Trimming took 6 bases from V and 5 from J; bases not matched to a gene: 6. The CDR3 runs to 16 residues.